One sample yielded the 28 T cell receptor beta chains listed below, sequenced in a study of blood T cell repertoires in COVID-19. The repertoire was sequenced with immunoSEQ multiplex PCR; TCRdb's copy has only in-frame clones and lacks some. The table records some 290,000 clones, roughly nine tenths of them present only once. The specimen sequenced was peripheral blood. The receptor source for this set is a woman in her twenties or thirties with COVID-19, enrolled during active disease.

The gene calls are TRBV28 and TRBJ1-3; no definite D call. This CDR3 is 15 amino acids long. Germline CDR1 and CDR2: MDHEN and SYDVKM. V dropped 5 bases and J dropped 0 bases, with 11 bases sitting between them. The CDR3 nucleotides are TGTGCCAGCAGTCCCCCTAGAGGCTCTGGAAACACCATATATTTT. Its protein is CASSPPRGSGNTIYF.

J is TRBJ2-7 and V is TRBV5-1; maybe TRBD1 (5 bases). Germline V CDR1 and CDR2: SGHRS, YFSETQ. The CDR3 length is 14 residues. V lost 1 base and J 6 bases, leaving 14 bases between the germline ends. CDR3 sequence reads: CASSLIERGGEQYF. Written as DNA, the CDR3 is TGCGCCAGCAGCTTGATTGAAAGGGGTGGCGAGCAGTACTTC.

The V gene is TRBV6-5, the J gene TRBJ1-1, with TRBD1 identical over 7 bases. With 6 bases clipped from V and 2 bases from J, the junction kept 6 bases outside the gene matches. The CDR3 sequence is 14 residues long. The V gene's germline CDR1 is MNHEY and CDR2 SVGAGI. CDR3 region: CASRQGIGNTEAFF. The CDR3 DNA sequence: TGTGCCAGCAGACAGGGGATTGGAAACACTGAAGCTTTCTTT.

This rearrangement joins TRBV27 to TRBJ1-1; D remains ambiguous. The germline V gene encodes CDR1 MNHEY and CDR2 SMNVEV (reference sequence). This CDR3 contains 15 residues. The V gene lost 5 bases and the J gene lost 0 bases, with 13 bases spanning the gap. CDR3 in DNA: TGTGCCAGCAGTCCCCAATTCTCTATGAACACTGAAGCTTTCTTT. Translated, it gives CASSPQFSMNTEAFF.

The rearrangement joins TRBV7-9 to TRBJ2-1; 8 bases fit TRBD1. The CDR3 is made up of 12 amino acids. The ends lost 3 bases at V and 12 bases at J; junction bases unmatched: 4. The germline gives CDR1 SEHNR, CDR2 FQNEAQ (reference sequence). CDR3 nucleotide sequence: TGTGCCAGCAGCTTTGGACAGGGTGGGCAGTTCTTC. Translating gives CASSFGQGGQFF.

This clone was detected only a few times. The junction and the germline gene differ at one end; a read error may be behind it. The chain couples TRBV19 to TRBJ1-1, with 7 bases lining up with TRBD1. Germline CDR1 LNHDA, CDR2 SQIVND (reference sequence). This CDR3 is 13 amino acids long. CDR3 amino acids: CASTPTGAAEAFF. Written as DNA, the CDR3 is TGTGCCAGTACCCCAACAGGGGCCGCTGAGGCTTTCTTT.

The chain couples TRBV28 to TRBJ1-1; no definite D call. Per the germline V gene, CDR1 is MDHEN and CDR2 is SYDVKM. Trimming shortened V by 4 bases and J by 4 bases, and 10 bases separated the two germline ends. The CDR3 sequence is 13 residues long. The CDR3 DNA reads TGTGCCAGCAGTTCCCCAGGATTCACTGAAGCTTTCTTT. Its protein is CASSSPGFTEAFF.

In this sample, this clone turned up once. The chain joins TRBV19 to TRBJ2-7; possibly TRBD2 for D (5 bases). CDR1 is LNHDA, CDR2 SQIVND, per germline (reference sequence). CDR3 length equals 14 residues. The ends were cut back, 6 bases at V and 0 bases at J, with 12 bases in the middle. CDR3: CASRSGRNSYEQYF. Here the CDR3 DNA reads TGTGCCAGTAGAAGCGGTAGGAACTCCTACGAGCAGTACTTC.

The chain recombines TRBV7-8 with TRBJ2-1; possible D gene TRBD1, 6 bases. V was trimmed by 3 bases and J by 2 bases, leaving 8 bases between them. The germline V gene has CDR1 SGHVS and CDR2 FQNEAQ. The CDR3 loop spans 14 amino acids. CDR3 sequence reads: CASSFGTTYNEQFF. The DNA of the CDR3 is TGTGCCAGCAGCTTTGGGACAACCTACAATGAGCAGTTCTTC.

The genes are TRBV7-7 and TRBJ2-5, with D tentatively TRBD2 (6 bases). Trimming took 5 bases from V and 3 from J, leaving 16 bases between them. CDR1 is SSHAT and CDR2 is FNYEAQ in the germline V gene (reference sequence). This CDR3 region has 15 residues. The CDR3 spells CASSPLLAQEETQYF. CDR3 coding DNA: TGTGCCAGCAGCCCATTGCTAGCGCAAGAAGAGACCCAGTACTTC.

The chain recombines TRBV25-1 with TRBJ2-1; 11 bases align to TRBD2. Trimming at V came to 6 bases and at J to 8 bases, leaving 9 bases not matched to a gene. Germline CDR1 is MGHDK and CDR2 is SYGVNS. This CDR3 has 15 amino acids. Here the CDR3 DNA reads TGTGCCAGCAGGAATCTAGCGGGAGGTATATATGAGCAGTTCTTC. Amino acid sequence: CASRNLAGGIYEQFF.

The rearrangement links TRBV19 to TRBJ1-2, with D possibly being TRBD1 (5 bases). Germline values: CDR1 LNHDA, CDR2 SQIVND (reference sequence). This CDR3 region has 14 residues. The V end was cut by 2 bases, the J end by 4 bases, with 11 bases between. For the CDR3, the DNA is TGTGCCAGTAGTATATTGGGGGGACCCTATGGCTACACCTTC. It yields the protein CASSILGGPYGYTF. The variable domain in full, with the rest retrieved from reference TRBV19 and TRBJ1-2, is DGGITQSPKYLFRKEGQNVTLSCEQNLNHDAMYWYRQDPGQGLRLIYYSQIVNDFQKGDIAEGYSVSREKKESFPLTVTSAQKNPTAFYLCASSILGGPYGYTFGSGTRLTVV.

The chain joins TRBV7-3 to TRBJ2-5; TRBD2 might be the D (7 bases). The CDR3 runs 14 residues. V lost 5 bases to trimming and J lost 2 bases, with 12 bases between them. Germline loops: CDR1 SGHTA, CDR2 FQGTGA. For the CDR3, the DNA is TGTGCCAGCAGCCCCGGGGGGCCTCAAGAGACCCAGTACTTC. It codes for CASSPGGPQETQYF.

V and J are TRBV6-6 and TRBJ2-2; TRBD2 is a possible D gene (5 bases). V lost 5 bases, J lost 2 bases, and 12 bases lay in between. Germline V gives CDR1 MNHNY, CDR2 SVGAGI (reference sequence). The CDR3 covers 15 residues. CDR3: CASSHRTGNTGELFF. The CDR3 nucleotides read TGTGCCAGCAGTCATAGGACTGGTAACACCGGGGAGCTGTTTTTT.

V gene TRBV19 combines with J gene TRBJ1-5; D gene uncertain. CDR1 LNHDA and CDR2 SQIVND come from the germline V gene (reference sequence). Trimming pared 5 bases from V and 5 bases from J, leaving 13 bases between. This CDR3 contains 14 residues. The CDR3: CASSLPLEYQPQHF. CDR3 DNA: TGTGCCAGTAGTCTCCCCCTCGAGTATCAGCCCCAGCATTTT.

J is TRBJ1-3 and V is TRBV30, with D perhaps matching TRBD1 (5 bases). CDR3 length: 14 residues. V lost 5 bases to trimming and J lost 2 bases, with 13 bases between them. Per germline, CDR1 GTSNPN and CDR2 SVGIG (reference sequence). The CDR3, as DNA: TGTGCCTGGGAACCGGGGGGAACTGGAAACACCATATATTTT. It specifies CAWEPGGTGNTIYF.

The rearrangement links TRBV5-6 to TRBJ2-7; TRBD2 is a possible D gene (6 bases). V lost 6 bases to trimming and J lost 0 bases, with 16 bases between them. CDR3 length: 15 residues. CDR1 is SGHDT and CDR2 is YYEEEE in the germline V gene. The CDR3 loop is CASTRGRGSSYEQYF. CDR3 DNA sequence: TGTGCCAGCACCCGGGGTCGGGGGTCCTCCTACGAGCAGTACTTC.

This clone was detected a few times. The chain is built from TRBV27 and TRBJ2-1, with TRBD1 as a possible D gene (6 bases). This CDR3 is built from 13 residues. Trimming removed 0 bases at V and 12 bases at J, with 12 bases between. CDR1 and CDR2 (germline): MNHEY, SMNVEV (reference sequence). Here the CDR3 reads CASSLSLQGMQFF. The CDR3, as DNA: TGTGCCAGCAGTTTATCGCTACAGGGAATGCAGTTCTTC.

This clone was recorded a few times. This chain connects TRBV2 to TRBJ2-1, with 7 bases fitting TRBD1. The CDR3 consists of 12 residues. V lost 5 bases and J lost 6; bases outside the gene matches: 1. In germline, CDR1 is SNHLY, CDR2 FYNNEI. CDR3 in amino acids: CASSRTGNEQFF. The CDR3, as DNA: TGTGCCAGCAGTCGGACAGGCAATGAGCAGTTCTTC.

With respect to this clone: The sample contains more than one DNA sequence encoding this CDR3. The rearrangement uses TRBV3-1 (or the pseudogene TRBV3-2) and TRBJ1-1, with D maybe TRBD1 (5 bases). Trimming stripped 1 base from V and 1 base from J, with 7 bases between. Germline V gene lookup returns CDR1 LGHDT and CDR2 YNNKEL (reference sequence). The CDR3 has 14 amino acids. CDR3 region: CASSQAGGNTEAFF. The CDR3 DNA sequence: TGTGCCAGCAGCCAAGCCGGGGGGAACACTGAAGCTTTCTTT.

J is TRBJ1-1 and V is TRBV5-5; D may be TRBD1 (6 bases). This CDR3 spans 13 amino acids. The V and J ends lost 5 bases and 1 base respectively, with 9 bases between them. Germline V lookup: CDR1 SGHKS, CDR2 YYEKEE (reference sequence). The CDR3 bases are TGTGCCAGCAGTACAGGGCCGAACACTGAAGCTTTCTTT. It is translated as CASSTGPNTEAFF.

This rearrangement joins TRBV7-2 to TRBJ1-1; 7 bases are shared with TRBD1. The CDR3 contains 13 residues. Looked up from germline, CDR1 is SGHTA and CDR2 is FQGNSA. V gave up 1 base and J gave up 4 bases; unmatched junction bases: 0. CDR3 sequence reads: CASSLEGATEAFF. DNA of the CDR3: TGTGCCAGCAGCTTAGAGGGGGCCACTGAAGCTTTCTTT.

The CDR3 DNA is TGTGCCAGCAGTGCTTTTGACAGGGACACTGAAGCTTTCTTT. Translated, it gives CASSAFDRDTEAFF. This sequence joins TRBV6-4 and TRBJ1-1; 7 nucleotides agree with TRBD1. This CDR3 region has 14 residues. V gave up 4 bases and J gave up 3 bases; unmatched junction bases: 5. Germline lookup yields CDR1 MRHNA and CDR2 SNTAGT.

The chain joins TRBV19 to TRBJ2-1; 14 bases are a match to TRBD2. The CDR3 length is 15 residues. The V gene's germline CDR1 is LNHDA and CDR2 SQIVND (reference sequence). V shed 3 bases and J 10 bases; nucleotides not matched to a gene: 5. CDR3 loop: CASSMGTSGRTEQFF. The DNA for the CDR3 is TGTGCCAGTAGTATGGGGACTAGCGGGAGAACAGAGCAGTTCTTC. Full variable domain (missing parts from reference TRBV19 and TRBJ2-1): DGGITQSPKYLFRKEGQNVTLSCEQNLNHDAMYWYRQDPGQGLRLIYYSQIVNDFQKGDIAEGYSVSREKKESFPLTVTSAQKNPTAFYLCASSMGTSGRTEQFFGPGTRLTVL.

The chain carries TRBV7-9 and TRBJ1-2; 9 bases map to TRBD1. The CDR3 runs to 15 residues. CDR1 is SEHNR, CDR2 FQNEAQ, per germline (reference sequence). The V and J ends lost 5 bases and 4 bases, in that order; junction bases with no gene match: 8. CDR3: CASSLRDRAGYGYTF. The CDR3 nucleotides are TGTGCCAGCAGCCTCCGGGACAGGGCAGGCTATGGCTACACCTTC.

The chain carries TRBV30 and TRBJ2-1; tentative D call: TRBD2 (6 bases). This CDR3 is built from 14 residues. V was pared by 2 bases and J by 4 bases, with 12 bases between. Germline CDR1 GTSNPN, CDR2 SVGIG (reference sequence). The CDR3 coding sequence is TGTGCCTGGAGTCAGGGACTTGGGTACAATGAGCAGTTCTTC. Encoded protein: CAWSQGLGYNEQFF.

CDR3 in amino acids: CATSPARAPGELFF. The CDR3 bases are TGTGCCACCAGCCCAGCCAGGGCCCCCGGGGAGCTGTTTTTT. The V gene is TRBV15, the J gene TRBJ2-2; maybe TRBD1 (5 bases). Germline values: CDR1 LNHNV, CDR2 YYDKDF (reference sequence). The CDR3 totals 14 residues. Trimming stripped 5 bases from V and 6 bases from J, with 13 bases between.

The chain couples TRBV19 to TRBJ1-3; a possible D gene is TRBD1 (5 bases). V was trimmed by 6 bases and J by 0 bases, leaving 12 bases between them. This CDR3 is built from 15 residues. Germline V CDR1 and CDR2: LNHDA, SQIVND (reference sequence). The CDR3 region has the DNA TGTGCCAGTAGAGCCGACAGTGGCTCTGGAAACACCATATATTTT. Protein product: CASRADSGSGNTIYF.